The sequence of this T cell receptor beta chain was determined in a study of T cell repertoires in cytomegalovirus infection. This CDR3 contains 16 residues. Between the trimmed V and J ends, which lost 5 bases and 5 bases, there was a span of 18 bases. The germline V gene has CDR1 SGHVS and CDR2 FQNEAQ. MiXCR, run by TCRdb on the reads, gives a single entry per CDR3 protein. The sample lists 600,000 to 800,000 distinct CDR3 sequences, 20% to 25% seen once, with 6.5% to 10% in the top ten. Sequenced material: CD8+ T cells from PBMCs. The gene calls are TRBV7-8 and TRBJ2-2; D might be TRBD1 (6 bases). This TCR was recovered from a human donor in good health (CMV status not recorded). Some clones in this sample may be carry-over from other donors' samples. In nucleotides, the CDR3 is TGTGCCAGCAGCCTCGGACAGAGGGCGGGTACCGGGGAGCTGTTTTTT. Translation gives CASSLGQRAGTGELFF.